Below are 29 T cell receptor beta chains sequenced from a single sample in a study of blood T cell repertoires in COVID-19. The protocol was immunoSEQ multiplex PCR, while the TCRdb copy is restricted to in-frame clones and leaves out a portion. Among hundreds of thousands of clones listed, roughly nine tenths were seen once. Sequenced input: PBMCs or T cells enriched from blood (not recorded which). These TCRs come from a woman in her fifties or sixties who had recovered from COVID-19.

The chain links TRBV4-3 to TRBJ2-2; D might be TRBD1 (7 bases). The ends were cut back, 1 base at V and 0 bases at J, with 12 bases in the middle. Germline V gives CDR1 LGHNA, CDR2 YSLEER. This CDR3 has 17 residues. CDR3 bases: TGCGCCAGCAGCCAAGTTCGGGGGACAGCGAACACCGGGGAGCTGTTTTTT. It translates to CASSQVRGTANTGELFF.

The chain joins TRBV29-1 to TRBJ1-1; D ambiguous. There are 11 residues in the CDR3. Germline V gene sequence: CDR1 SQVTM, CDR2 ANQGSEA. V was trimmed by 6 bases and J by 1 base, leaving 6 bases between them. The CDR3: CSVWANTEAFF. Written as DNA, the CDR3 is TGCAGCGTGTGGGCGAACACTGAAGCTTTCTTT.

The V and J genes are TRBV14 and TRBJ2-1; TRBD2 matches at 8 bases. Germline assignment: CDR1 SGHDN and CDR2 FVKESK. V trimming: 1 base; J trimming: 2 bases; junction bases outside the gene matches: 7. The CDR3 runs 17 residues. This chain's CDR3 is CASSQVTRLATYNEQFF. The DNA for the CDR3 is TGTGCCAGCAGCCAAGTCACAAGACTAGCGACCTACAATGAGCAGTTCTTC.

The chain uses TRBV19 and TRBJ2-1, with TRBD2 identical over 7 bases. The CDR3 covers 14 residues. Germline CDR1 reads LNHDA; CDR2 reads SQIVND (reference sequence). Losses at the gene ends were 4 bases for V and 4 bases for J; bases not matched to a gene: 4. The CDR3 spells CASSTRTRYNEQFF. As DNA, the CDR3 is TGTGCCAGTAGTACCCGGACTAGGTACAATGAGCAGTTCTTC.

V gene TRBV11-2 combines with J gene TRBJ2-1; 7 bases are shared with TRBD1. The trim removed 4 bases at V and 7 bases at J, leaving 13 bases unmatched. Germline CDR1 and CDR2: SGHAT and FQNNGV. The CDR3 totals 16 residues. CDR3 amino acids: CASSSRIRDSLNEQFF. CDR3 DNA: TGTGCCAGCAGCTCCCGGATTAGGGACAGCCTGAATGAGCAGTTCTTC.

This clone was recorded only once. The chain employs TRBV7-9 and TRBJ1-1; 11 bases map to TRBD1. The germline V gene encodes CDR1 SEHNR and CDR2 FQNEAQ (reference sequence). This CDR3 comprises 18 residues. V shed 5 bases and J 0 bases; nucleotides not matched to a gene: 11. The DNA for the CDR3 is TGTGCCAGCAGCACGACACCGGGACAGGGGGGAATGAACACTGAAGCTTTCTTT. Protein: CASSTTPGQGGMNTEAFF.

The V and J genes are TRBV27 and TRBJ2-2; the D is unclear. This CDR3 region has 12 residues. Trimming pared 3 bases from V and 4 bases from J, leaving 3 bases between. Germline CDR1 and CDR2: MNHEY and SMNVEV (reference sequence). CDR3 amino acids: CASSFLTGELFF. Here the CDR3 DNA reads TGTGCCAGCAGTTTCCTCACCGGGGAGCTGTTTTTT.

The rearrangement links TRBV15 to TRBJ1-2; 8 bases match TRBD1. V lost 2 bases and J lost 3; bases outside the gene matches: 8. The CDR3 length is 16 residues. The germline V gene has CDR1 LNHNV and CDR2 YYDKDF (reference sequence). The CDR3 DNA sequence: TGTGCCACCAGCAGACCTGGGACAGGCACGCACTATGGCTACACCTTC. This sequence encodes CATSRPGTGTHYGYTF. Full variable domain (outside the CDR3, taken from reference TRBV15 and TRBJ1-2): DAMVIQNPRYQVTQFGKPVTLSCSQTLNHNVMYWYQQKSSQAPKLLFHYYDKDFNNEADTPDNFQSRRPNTSFCFLDIRSPGLGDTAMYLCATSRPGTGTHYGYTFGSGTRLTVV.

The chain combines TRBV29-1 with TRBJ1-2; no definite D call. The length of the CDR3 is 13 residues. Germline V gene lookup returns CDR1 SQVTM and CDR2 ANQGSEA. The ends were cut back, 4 bases at V and 3 bases at J, with 12 bases in the middle. The CDR3 coding sequence is TGCAGCGTTGGAGAACGGGTCGACTATGGCTACACCTTC. Its translation is CSVGERVDYGYTF. The variable domain in full, with the rest retrieved from reference TRBV29-1 and TRBJ1-2, is SAVISQKPSRDICQRGTSLTIQCQVDSQVTMMFWYRQQPGQSLTLIATANQGSEATYESGFVIDKFPISRPNLTFSTLTVSNMSPEDSSIYLCSVGERVDYGYTFGSGTRLTVV.

V usage is TRBV7-2 and J usage is TRBJ2-7, with 10 nucleotides matching TRBD2. Per germline, CDR1 SGHTA and CDR2 FQGNSA. The V gene end was trimmed by 5 bases and the J gene end by 3 bases; junction bases not matched to a gene: 13. The length of the CDR3 is 17 residues. CDR3 region: CASSVGSGTSAYYEQYF. As DNA, the CDR3 is TGTGCCAGCAGCGTCGGATCCGGGACTAGCGCCTACTACGAGCAGTACTTC.

The chain carries TRBV25-1 and TRBJ1-4; 9 positions match TRBD1. Germline CDR1 and CDR2: MGHDK and SYGVNS. The CDR3 runs to 16 residues. V gave up 6 bases and J gave up 1 base; unmatched junction bases: 6. The CDR3 DNA reads as TGTGCCAGCAGAGCCGACAGGGGGTTAACTAATGAAAAACTGTTTTTT. Translating gives CASRADRGLTNEKLFF.

The V gene is TRBV11-2, the J gene TRBJ2-1; 13 positions agree with TRBD2. Germline CDR1 SGHAT, CDR2 FQNNGV. The CDR3 extends over 16 amino acids. The V gene end was trimmed by 3 bases and the J gene end by 8 bases; junction bases not matched to a gene: 7. The CDR3 spells CASSFTLAGGRYEQFF. The CDR3 region has the DNA TGTGCCAGCAGCTTTACACTAGCGGGAGGGCGCTATGAGCAGTTCTTC.

The V and J genes are TRBV15 and TRBJ2-4, with D possibly matching TRBD2 (6 bases). The germline V gene encodes CDR1 LNHNV and CDR2 YYDKDF (reference sequence). V lost 0 bases and J lost 8, with 11 bases in between. This CDR3 has 14 residues. The CDR3 loop reads CATSREVTGDIQYF. The CDR3 region has the DNA TGTGCCACCAGCAGAGAAGTTACGGGGGACATTCAGTACTTC.

The chain couples TRBV19 to TRBJ2-7; TRBD1 matches 8 bases. CDR1 is LNHDA and CDR2 is SQIVND in the germline V gene (reference sequence). V lost 5 bases to trimming and J lost 2 bases; unmatched junction nucleotides: 8. The CDR3 contains 15 residues. CDR3 DNA sequence: TGTGCCAGTAGTGAACAGACAGGGGTTACCTACGAGCAGTACTTC. Translation gives CASSEQTGVTYEQYF.

This chain uses TRBV18 with TRBJ1-1; D not resolved. The CDR3 is made up of 15 amino acids. Deletions cut 4 bases from V and 1 base from J, with 13 bases between. Germline CDR1 reads KGHSH; CDR2 reads LQKENI. Written as DNA, the CDR3 is TGTGCCAGCTCACGAATGGAACGGAGGAACACTGAAGCTTTCTTT. It is translated as CASSRMERRNTEAFF.

This chain uses TRBV14 with TRBJ1-1, with 9 bases lining up with TRBD1. Germline loops: CDR1 SGHDN, CDR2 FVKESK. The CDR3 sequence is 15 residues long. Trimming at V came to 4 bases and at J to 0 bases, leaving 3 bases not matched to a gene. The CDR3 DNA sequence: TGTGCCAGCAGCCTACAGGGGGCCCTGAACACTGAAGCTTTCTTT. Translated, it gives CASSLQGALNTEAFF.

The gene calls are TRBV28 and TRBJ1-5; 7 positions match TRBD1. The CDR3 spans 16 residues. The germline gives CDR1 MDHEN, CDR2 SYDVKM. The junction had 6 bases not matched to a gene; V was cut back by 4 bases and J by 0 bases. CDR3 protein: CASSSTGAGSNQPQHF. The CDR3 DNA reads TGTGCCAGCAGTTCCACAGGGGCAGGTAGCAATCAGCCCCAGCATTTT.

The chain couples TRBV3-1 (or the pseudogene TRBV3-2) to TRBJ1-1; D ambiguous. Trimming removed 4 bases from V and 0 bases from J, with 6 bases in between. Germline V CDR1 and CDR2: LGHDT, YNNKEL (reference sequence). This CDR3 is 13 amino acids long. The DNA of the CDR3 is TGTGCCAGCAGCCCTAAAATGAACACTGAAGCTTTCTTT. This gives the protein CASSPKMNTEAFF.

V and J are TRBV5-1 and TRBJ2-7; possibly TRBD1 for D (6 bases). Trimming stripped 3 bases from V and 6 bases from J, with 13 bases between. The V gene's germline CDR1 is SGHRS and CDR2 YFSETQ. CDR3 length equals 13 residues. The CDR3 DNA reads as TGCGCCAGCAGCTATACAGGGTCGCGCGAGCAGTACTTC. Its protein product is CASSYTGSREQYF. Variable domain in full (rest from reference TRBV5-1 and TRBJ2-7): KAGVTQTPRYLIKTRGQQVTLSCSPISGHRSVSWYQQTPGQGLQFLFEYFSETQRNKGNFPGRFSGRQFSNSRSEMNVSTLELGDSALYLCASSYTGSREQYFGPGTRLTVT.

In its sample, this clone was seen a few times. J is TRBJ1-5 and V is TRBV19; 9 bases align to TRBD1. The CDR3 sequence is 19 residues long. Germline lookup yields CDR1 LNHDA and CDR2 SQIVND (reference sequence). After removal of 6 bases from V and 2 bases from J, the junction contained 17 bases not matched to a gene. CDR3 nucleotide sequence: TGTGCCAGTAGCCCGGGAGGGTGGGACAGGGTCGGCGGCAATCAGCCCCAGCATTTT. Amino acids: CASSPGGWDRVGGNQPQHF.

This clone was counted a few times. V is TRBV28 and J is TRBJ1-5; 10 bases line up with TRBD1. This CDR3 region has 15 residues. CDR1 is MDHEN, CDR2 SYDVKM, per germline. Trimming cost V 6 bases and J 2 bases; bases outside gene matches: 4. In nucleotides, the CDR3 is TGTGCCAGCAGCCAGACAGGGGGCGGCAATCAGCCCCAGCATTTT. Translated, it gives CASSQTGGGNQPQHF.

The chain joins TRBV2 to TRBJ1-6; 9 positions agree with TRBD1. V was clipped by 7 bases and J by 6 bases; unmatched bases: 7. The CDR3 contains 15 residues. Germline loops: CDR1 SNHLY, CDR2 FYNNEI. The CDR3 is CASTGTGLPNSPLHF. The CDR3, as DNA: TGTGCCAGCACGGGGACAGGGCTTCCTAATTCACCCCTCCACTTT.

Note on this clone: At the DNA level, this CDR3 is encoded by other sequences in the same sample as well. V and J are TRBV4-3 and TRBJ2-7, with 7 bases lining up with TRBD1. J gave up 1 base and V 0 bases, and 6 bases lay outside the gene matches. The germline V gene encodes CDR1 LGHNA and CDR2 YSLEER. CDR3 length: 16 amino acids. The CDR3 DNA reads as TGCGCCAGCAGCCAAGATTTAGGGGGCAGTTCCTACGAGCAGTACTTC. This translates into CASSQDLGGSSYEQYF.

J is TRBJ1-2 and V is TRBV7-9; 8 nucleotides align to TRBD1. The CDR3 spans 14 residues. Germline CDR1 and CDR2: SEHNR and FQNEAQ (reference sequence). The trim removed 3 bases at V and 7 bases at J, leaving 7 bases unmatched. CDR3 sequence reads: CASSFRGLRGGYTF. CDR3 nucleotides: TGTGCCAGCAGCTTCAGGGGGCTGAGGGGTGGCTACACCTTC.

The V gene is TRBV30, the J gene TRBJ2-7; TRBD1 matches 9 bases. V was clipped by 4 bases and J by 0 bases; unmatched bases: 4. Germline assignment: CDR1 GTSNPN and CDR2 SVGIG (reference sequence). This CDR3 has 14 amino acids. The CDR3, as DNA: TGTGCCTGGAAGCGGACAGGGGCCTCCTACGAGCAGTACTTC. The encoded protein is CAWKRTGASYEQYF.

The chain joins TRBV7-9 to TRBJ2-7, with D unresolved. Per germline, CDR1 SEHNR and CDR2 FQNEAQ (reference sequence). This CDR3 contains 15 residues. Trimming removed 7 bases from V and 4 bases from J, with 20 bases in between. The CDR3 DNA reads TGTGCCAGCACCCCCTTCAGCGCCACTGGATACGAGCAGTACTTC. This encodes CASTPFSATGYEQYF.

V usage is TRBV7-8 and J usage is TRBJ2-5; 11 bases line up with TRBD1. V lost 5 bases, J lost 4 bases, and 9 bases stayed unmatched. CDR3 length equals 16 residues. The V gene's germline CDR1 is SGHVS and CDR2 FQNEAQ. The CDR3 DNA follows: TGTGCCAGCAGCCCCCCCGGGGGGACAGGGGGAGAGACCCAGTACTTC. This translates into CASSPPGGTGGETQYF.

The CDR3 nucleotides are TGCGCCAGCAGCCAAGAATCAAGAACCTACTCTGGAAACACCATATATTTT. This translates into CASSQESRTYSGNTIYF. V usage is TRBV4-3 and J usage is TRBJ1-3; D is ambiguous. The V gene lost 0 bases and the J gene lost 0 bases, with 12 bases spanning the gap. This CDR3 has 17 residues. The V gene's germline CDR1 is LGHNA and CDR2 YSLEER.

CDR3 residues: CASSQARGGIRLYNEQFF. In DNA form, the CDR3 reads TGTGCCAGCAGCCAAGCGCGCGGGGGTATCCGCCTATACAATGAGCAGTTCTTC. The chain employs TRBV3-1 (or the pseudogene TRBV3-2) and TRBJ2-1; 7 positions match TRBD2. Germline CDR1 and CDR2: LGHDT and YNNKEL (reference sequence). The CDR3 has 18 amino acids. After removal of 1 base from V and 4 bases from J, the junction contained 13 bases not matched to a gene.